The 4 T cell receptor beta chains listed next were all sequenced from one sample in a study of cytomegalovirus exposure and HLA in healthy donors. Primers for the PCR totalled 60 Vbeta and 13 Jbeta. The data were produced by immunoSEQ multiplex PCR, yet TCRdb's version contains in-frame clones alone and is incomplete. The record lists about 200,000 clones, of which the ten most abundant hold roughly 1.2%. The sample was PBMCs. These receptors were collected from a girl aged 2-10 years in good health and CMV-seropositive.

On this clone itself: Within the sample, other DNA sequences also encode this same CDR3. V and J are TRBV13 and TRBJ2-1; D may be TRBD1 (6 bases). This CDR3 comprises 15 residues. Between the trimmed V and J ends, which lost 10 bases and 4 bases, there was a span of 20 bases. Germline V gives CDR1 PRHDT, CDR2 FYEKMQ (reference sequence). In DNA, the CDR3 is TGTGCCACCCACGCCTCAGGGACATCTTACAATGAGCAGTTCTTC. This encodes CATHASGTSYNEQFF.

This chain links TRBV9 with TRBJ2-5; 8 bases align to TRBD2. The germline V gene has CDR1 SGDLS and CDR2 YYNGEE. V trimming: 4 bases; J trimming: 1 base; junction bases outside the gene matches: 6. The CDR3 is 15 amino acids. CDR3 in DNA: TGTGCCAGCAGCCTTGGACTAGCCTTCCAAGAGACCCAGTACTTC. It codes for CASSLGLAFQETQYF.

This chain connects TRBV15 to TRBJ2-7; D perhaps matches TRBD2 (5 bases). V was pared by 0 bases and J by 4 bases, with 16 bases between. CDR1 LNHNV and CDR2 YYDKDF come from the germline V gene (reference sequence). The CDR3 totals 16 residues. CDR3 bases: TGTGCCACCAGCAGAGATGAAGAGGGCCAAGAGTACGAGCAGTACTTC. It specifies CATSRDEEGQEYEQYF.

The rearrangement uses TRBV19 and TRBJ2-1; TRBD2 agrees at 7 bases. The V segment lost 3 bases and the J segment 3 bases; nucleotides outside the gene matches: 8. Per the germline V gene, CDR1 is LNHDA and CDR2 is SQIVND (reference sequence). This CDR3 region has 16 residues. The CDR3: CASSMPSGTFYNEQFF. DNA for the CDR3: TGTGCCAGTAGTATGCCTAGCGGAACATTCTACAATGAGCAGTTCTTC.